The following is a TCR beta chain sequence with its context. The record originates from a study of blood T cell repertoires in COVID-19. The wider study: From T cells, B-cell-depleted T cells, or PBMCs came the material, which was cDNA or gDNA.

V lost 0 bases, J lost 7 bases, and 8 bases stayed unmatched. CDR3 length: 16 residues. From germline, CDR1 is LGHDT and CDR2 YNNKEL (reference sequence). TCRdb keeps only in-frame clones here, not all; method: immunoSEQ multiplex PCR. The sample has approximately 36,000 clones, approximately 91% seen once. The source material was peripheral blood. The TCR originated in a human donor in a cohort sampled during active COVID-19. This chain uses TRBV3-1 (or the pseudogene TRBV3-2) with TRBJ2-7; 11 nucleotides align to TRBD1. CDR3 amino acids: CASSQDGGQGAREQYF. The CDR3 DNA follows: TGTGCCAGCAGCCAAGATGGAGGACAGGGGGCTAGGGAGCAGTACTTC.